The 11 T cell receptor beta chains reported below all come from one sample, sequenced in a study of cytomegalovirus exposure and HLA in healthy donors. 60 Vbeta and 13 Jbeta primers were used in PCR. Clones were read by immunoSEQ multiplex PCR, and TCRdb kept only the in-frame ones, dropping some. The sample totals tens of thousands of clones; its top ten clones hold roughly 0.99%. The sample consisted of PBMCs. These receptor sequences come from a woman aged 35 to 49 in good health and CMV-seronegative.

This chain links TRBV7-3 with TRBJ2-1; D might be TRBD1 (5 bases). The V gene lost 0 bases and the J gene lost 12 bases, with 9 bases spanning the gap. CDR3 length: 12 amino acids. Germline CDR1 reads SGHTA; CDR2 reads FQGTGA. The CDR3 spells CASSLTQGPQFF. CDR3 DNA: TGTGCCAGCAGCTTAACGCAGGGTCCGCAGTTCTTC.

The rearrangement uses TRBV4-1 and TRBJ2-7; 8 nucleotides line up with TRBD2. The CDR3 loop spans 15 amino acids. Germline CDR1 MGHRA, CDR2 YSYEKL. J was trimmed by 7 bases and V by 3 bases; bases with no gene match: 11. Here the CDR3 DNA reads TGCGCCAGCAGCCACCCCCCAGCGGGAGTTTGGGAGCAGTACTTC. This gives the protein CASSHPPAGVWEQYF.

This chain links TRBV18 with TRBJ2-5; D not certain. Germline CDR1 reads KGHSH; CDR2 reads LQKENI. CDR3 length: 12 amino acids. The V end lost 2 bases, the J end lost 5 bases, and 6 bases lay between the germline ends. The DNA of the CDR3 is TGTGCCAGCTCACCAGGGCGCGAGACCCAGTACTTC. Translated, it gives CASSPGRETQYF.

The chain carries TRBV9 and TRBJ2-1; TRBD2 matches at 10 bases. This CDR3 has 16 residues. V gave up 0 bases and J gave up 9 bases; unmatched junction bases: 9. Germline assignment: CDR1 SGDLS and CDR2 YYNGEE. The CDR3 DNA sequence: TGTGCCAGCAGCGTAGGGGGTAGCGGGAGGCACCTTGAGCAGTTCTTC. It translates to CASSVGGSGRHLEQFF. Combining the CDR3 with reference TRBV9 and TRBJ2-1 gives the whole variable domain DSGVTQTPKHLITATGQRVTLRCSPRSGDLSVYWYQQSLDQGLQFLIQYYNGEERAKGNILERFSAQQFPDLHSELNLSSLELGDSALYFCASSVGGSGRHLEQFFGPGTRLTVL.

The chain employs TRBV7-3 and TRBJ2-1, with a tentative D call TRBD1 (6 bases). The CDR3 is 15 amino acids. Germline values: CDR1 SGHTA, CDR2 FQGTGA. Trimming cost V 3 bases and J 5 bases, with 14 bases left between them. CDR3 DNA sequence: TGTGCCAGCAGCTTGAGGGGGAACCCTGACAATGAGCAGTTCTTC. Translated, it gives CASSLRGNPDNEQFF.

The chain carries TRBV25-1 and TRBJ2-7; a weak D match, TRBD2 (6 bases). Germline values: CDR1 MGHDK, CDR2 SYGVNS. Trimming removed 5 bases at V and 3 bases at J, with 8 bases between. The CDR3 has 12 amino acids. CDR3 DNA sequence: TGTGCCAGCAGTCTGGGGGGCTACGAGCAGTACTTC. Translation: CASSLGGYEQYF.

The chain links TRBV7-9 to TRBJ1-1, with D unresolved. Germline assignment: CDR1 SEHNR and CDR2 FQNEAQ (reference sequence). V lost 4 bases and J lost 5, with 8 bases in between. The CDR3 length is 12 residues. CDR3 sequence (DNA): TGTGCCAGCAGCTCCGGAGGAACTGAAGCTTTCTTT. Protein sequence: CASSSGGTEAFF.

The V gene is TRBV29-1, the J gene TRBJ2-3; D possibly corresponds to TRBD2 (6 bases). This CDR3 spans 13 amino acids. Trimming removed 2 bases from V and 3 bases from J, with 9 bases in between. CDR1 is SQVTM, CDR2 ANQGSEA, per germline. CDR3: CSVERGRTDTQYF. CDR3 DNA sequence: TGCAGCGTTGAACGGGGGAGAACAGATACGCAGTATTTT.

The genes are TRBV5-1 and TRBJ2-5; 7 nucleotides align to TRBD2. Germline-derived CDR1 and CDR2 are SGHRS and YFSETQ. V gave up 3 bases and J gave up 3 bases; unmatched junction bases: 5. This CDR3 has 14 residues. DNA of the CDR3: TGCGCCAGCAGCTGGGGGACTACCAAAGAGACCCAGTACTTC. Translation gives CASSWGTTKETQYF.

CDR3 nucleotides: TGCGCCAGCAGCCAAGCCCTAGCGGGAGGTTCTTACGAGCAGTACTTC. It encodes CASSQALAGGSYEQYF. The chain combines TRBV4-1 with TRBJ2-7; 11 nucleotides line up with TRBD2. The CDR3 has 16 amino acids. V dropped 1 base and J dropped 4; count of bases not matched to a gene: 6. The germline gives CDR1 MGHRA, CDR2 YSYEKL.

This chain uses TRBV1 with TRBJ2-1; the listed D gene, TRBD1, was not tested against the DNA. TRBV1 is recorded as a pseudogene. There are 16 residues in the CDR3. Here the CDR3 reads CTSSQVLQFLTNEQFF. The CDR3 region has the DNA TGCACCAGCAGCCAAGTTTTACAGTTTCTCACGAATGAGCAGTTCTTC.